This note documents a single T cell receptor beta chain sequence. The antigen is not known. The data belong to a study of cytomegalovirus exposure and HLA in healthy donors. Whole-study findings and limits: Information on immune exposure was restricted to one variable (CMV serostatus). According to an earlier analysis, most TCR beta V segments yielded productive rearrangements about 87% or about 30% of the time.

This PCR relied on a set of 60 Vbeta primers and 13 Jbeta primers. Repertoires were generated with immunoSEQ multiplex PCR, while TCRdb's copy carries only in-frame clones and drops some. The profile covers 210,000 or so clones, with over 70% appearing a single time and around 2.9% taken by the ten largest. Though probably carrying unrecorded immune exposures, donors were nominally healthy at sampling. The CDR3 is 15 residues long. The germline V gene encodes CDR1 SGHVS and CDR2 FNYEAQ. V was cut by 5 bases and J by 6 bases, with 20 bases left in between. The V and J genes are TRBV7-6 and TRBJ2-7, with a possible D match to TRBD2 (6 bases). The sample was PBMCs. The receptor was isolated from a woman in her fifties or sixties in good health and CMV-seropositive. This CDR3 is CASSTLEGLLFEQYF. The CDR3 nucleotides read TGTGCCAGCAGCACATTAGAAGGACTATTGTTCGAGCAGTACTTC.